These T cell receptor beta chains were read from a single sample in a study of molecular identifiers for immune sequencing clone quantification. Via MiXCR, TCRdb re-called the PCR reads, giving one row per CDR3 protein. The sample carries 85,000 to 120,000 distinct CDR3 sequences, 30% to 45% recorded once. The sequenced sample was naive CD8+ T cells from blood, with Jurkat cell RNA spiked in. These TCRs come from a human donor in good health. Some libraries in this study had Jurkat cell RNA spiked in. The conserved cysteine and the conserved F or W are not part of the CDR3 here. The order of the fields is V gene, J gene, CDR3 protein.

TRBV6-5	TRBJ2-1	ASSYGTGGLDEQF
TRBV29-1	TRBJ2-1	SVEDPGDTSYNEQF
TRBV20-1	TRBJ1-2	SAFGTNYGYT
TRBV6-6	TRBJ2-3	ASSILALAPSTDTQY
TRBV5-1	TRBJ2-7	ASSLPGVEGETYEQY
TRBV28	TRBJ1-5	ASAGGKSNQPQH
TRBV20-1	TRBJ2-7	SARDDVDHFSYGQY
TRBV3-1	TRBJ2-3	ASSRGLITDTQY
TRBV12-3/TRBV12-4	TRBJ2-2	ASSLRGLTGELF
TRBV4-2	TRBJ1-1	ASSGNRGLAEAF
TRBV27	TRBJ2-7	ASSPRTAYEQY
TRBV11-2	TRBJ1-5	ASSLGPTMDQPQH
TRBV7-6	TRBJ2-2	ASSSPLGDSNTGELF
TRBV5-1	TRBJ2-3	ASSWTGSPDTQY
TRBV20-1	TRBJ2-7	SARTGSGLAGEREQY
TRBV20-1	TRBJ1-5	SAERRDSNQPQH
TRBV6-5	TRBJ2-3	ASSYSFSNSYLTDTQY
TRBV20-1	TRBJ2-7	SAKDVAGIYEQY
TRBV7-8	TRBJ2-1	ASSLGEPRL
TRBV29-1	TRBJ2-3	SVEDLVAGIARSTDTQY